Listed here are 25 T cell receptor beta chains from one sample, sequenced in a study of T cells in Graves' hyperthyroidism and ophthalmopathy. It was RNA transcripts that yielded the amplified TCR beta CDR3 regions. The TCR CDR3 was amplified in a first-round RT-PCR using the HTBI primer set. In TCRdb, the multiplex PCR reads were re-called with MiXCR into one record per CDR3 protein. This sample has about 200,000 distinct CDR3 sequences, with 15% to 20% found just once. Sequencing was carried out using blood. These receptors were collected from a man aged 35-49 years with Graves' hyperthyroidism.

The chain joins TRBV13 to TRBJ1-1; D is possibly TRBD1 (5 bases). Trimming left V 5 bases short and J 1 base short, with 14 bases between. This CDR3 spans 15 amino acids. Germline V gene data show CDR1 as PRHDT and CDR2 as FYEKMQ (reference sequence). The CDR3 DNA sequence: TGTGCCAGCAGCGTAGATGGGGCCCCGAACACTGAAGCTTTCTTT. This codes for CASSVDGAPNTEAFF. Using reference TRBV13 and TRBJ1-1 for the parts outside the CDR3, the full variable domain is AAGVIQSPRHLIKEKRETATLKCYPIPRHDTVYWYQQGPGQDPQFLISFYEKMQSDKGSIPDRFSAQQFSDYHSELNMSSLELGDSALYFCASSVDGAPNTEAFFGQGTRLTVV.

The chain links TRBV4-3 to TRBJ2-2, with D uncertain. V was clipped by 3 bases and J by 4 bases, with 12 bases between them. CDR1 and CDR2 (germline): LGHNA, YSLEER. This CDR3 is built from 15 residues. In nucleotides, the CDR3 is TGCGCCAGCAGCCACCAAGACCGATCCACCGGGGAGCTGTTTTTT. Its protein product is CASSHQDRSTGELFF.

This clonotype was picked up a small number of times. The chain joins TRBV19 to TRBJ1-6; maybe TRBD1 (5 bases). The CDR3 totals 16 residues. Germline CDR1 reads LNHDA; CDR2 reads SQIVND (reference sequence). V was shortened by 3 bases and J by 6 bases, with 15 bases between the two germline ends. For the CDR3, the DNA is TGTGCCAGTAGTATTGGGGCCAGGGCACCTAATTCACCCCTCCACTTT. Protein sequence: CASSIGARAPNSPLHF. Based on the CDR3 plus reference TRBV19 and TRBJ1-6, the full variable domain is DGGITQSPKYLFRKEGQNVTLSCEQNLNHDAMYWYRQDPGQGLRLIYYSQIVNDFQKGDIAEGYSVSREKKESFPLTVTSAQKNPTAFYLCASSIGARAPNSPLHFGNGTRLTVT.

J is TRBJ2-7 and V is TRBV19; D might be TRBD1 or TRBD2, each matching 5 bases. Trimming shortened V by 4 bases and J by 3 bases, and 16 bases separated the two germline ends. CDR1 and CDR2 (germline): LNHDA, SQIVND (reference sequence). This CDR3 has 15 amino acids. The CDR3 DNA follows: TGTGCCAGTAGTAAGCGTTCTGGGGGTGGCTACGAGCAGTACTTC. It codes for CASSKRSGGGYEQYF.

There are a few counts of this clonotype. This may be a read error: a much more frequent sequence differs by one nucleotide. The J gene is TRBJ2-2, the V gene TRBV2; D may match TRBD1 or TRBD2 (5 bases each). With 9 bases removed from V and 0 bases from J, the gap between germline ends came to 14 bases. The CDR3 has 15 residues. Germline CDR1 is SNHLY and CDR2 is FYNNEI. CDR3 sequence: CARGRGRANTGELFF. For the CDR3, the DNA is TGTGCCAGGGGACGGGGAAGGGCGAACACCGGGGAGCTGTTTTTT.

This clonotype appeared many times. This chain connects TRBV3-1 to TRBJ1-4, with D perhaps matching TRBD1 (5 bases). V lost 2 bases, J lost 7 bases, and 8 bases lay in between. Germline assignment: CDR1 LGHDT and CDR2 YNNKEL (reference sequence). This CDR3 comprises 13 residues. In DNA form, the CDR3 reads TGTGCCAGCAGCCAACCAGGGTCTGAAAAACTGTTTTTT. Protein product: CASSQPGSEKLFF.

The chain carries TRBV28 and TRBJ2-1, with D possibly being TRBD1 or TRBD2 (6 bases each). The CDR3 extends over 14 amino acids. V was trimmed by 8 bases and J by 4 bases, leaving 15 bases between them. CDR1 MDHEN and CDR2 SYDVKM come from the germline V gene. CDR3 loop: CASAGGQGYNEQFF. The CDR3 DNA reads as TGTGCCAGCGCTGGGGGGCAGGGGTACAATGAGCAGTTCTTC.

This clonotype was seen repeatedly, ten times or more. The chain recombines TRBV7-9 with TRBJ2-3; D might be TRBD2 (5 bases). Germline V CDR1 and CDR2: SEHNR, FQNEAQ (reference sequence). CDR3 length equals 14 residues. The ends were cut back, 3 bases at V and 5 bases at J, with 12 bases in the middle. CDR3 loop: CASSFVREGDTQYF. The DNA of the CDR3 is TGTGCCAGCAGCTTTGTTCGCGAGGGAGATACGCAGTATTTT.

In its sample, this clonotype was seen a few times. The chain carries TRBV20-1 and TRBJ1-2; TRBD1 matches at 7 bases. Germline assignment: CDR1 DFQATT and CDR2 SNEGSKA (reference sequence). The CDR3 is 16 amino acids. J was trimmed by 4 bases and V by 0 bases; bases with no gene match: 11. The CDR3, as DNA: TGCAGTGCTAGAGATGTTGAGGGGGCGATCCCCTATGGCTACACCTTC. Its translation is CSARDVEGAIPYGYTF.

This clonotype has only a few counts. The junction departs from the called germline gene at one end, perhaps through a read error. This sequence joins TRBV6-1 and TRBJ1-1, with D unclear. The CDR3 runs 13 residues. Germline lookup yields CDR1 MNHNS and CDR2 SASEGT. As DNA, the CDR3 is TGTGCCAGCAGTCCTTCAGGATACACTGAAGCTTCCTTT. It codes for CASSPSGYTEASF.

This clonotype appeared many times. This CDR3 reads CASSLTAGDSQFFDEQFF. The CDR3 coding sequence is TGTGCCAGCAGTCTGACCGCGGGGGACAGCCAATTTTTCGATGAGCAGTTCTTC. This chain links TRBV27 with TRBJ2-1; D is possibly TRBD1 or TRBD2 (7 bases each). V was pared by 5 bases and J by 8 bases, with 28 bases between. CDR3 length: 18 residues. CDR1 is MNHEY, CDR2 SMNVEV, per germline (reference sequence).

This clonotype was seen only once. The chain carries TRBV9 and TRBJ2-2, with D tentatively TRBD1 (7 bases). The V and J ends lost 1 base and 7 bases respectively, with 11 bases between them. The CDR3 is made up of 14 amino acids. The germline gives CDR1 SGDLS, CDR2 YYNGEE. CDR3 bases: TGTGCCAGCAGCGTACAGGGGGGCCACGGGGAGCTGTTTTTT. Translated: CASSVQGGHGELFF.

This clonotype has a count of ten or more. The chain joins TRBV5-1 to TRBJ1-4; perhaps TRBD1 as D (5 bases). CDR3 length: 14 residues. The V and J ends lost 0 bases and 6 bases respectively, with 9 bases between them. Per germline, CDR1 SGHRS and CDR2 YFSETQ. CDR3 amino acids: CASSLARGHEKLFF. CDR3 DNA sequence: TGCGCCAGCAGCTTGGCTAGGGGTCATGAAAAACTGTTTTTT. Combining the CDR3 with reference TRBV5-1 and TRBJ1-4 gives the whole variable domain KAGVTQTPRYLIKTRGQQVTLSCSPISGHRSVSWYQQTPGQGLQFLFEYFSETQRNKGNFPGRFSGRQFSNSRSEMNVSTLELGDSALYLCASSLARGHEKLFFGSGTQLSVL.

This clonotype was detected many times. The chain recombines TRBV7-9 with TRBJ1-3; D perhaps matches TRBD1 (5 bases). V lost 5 bases, J lost 3 bases, and 11 bases lay in between. CDR3 length equals 14 residues. Germline V lookup: CDR1 SEHNR, CDR2 FQNEAQ (reference sequence). The CDR3 loop reads CASSLGRVGNTIYF. In nucleotides, the CDR3 is TGTGCCAGCAGCCTCGGCAGGGTTGGAAACACCATATATTTT.

The genes are TRBV9 and TRBJ2-2; TRBD1 aligns across 9 bases. CDR3 length: 16 residues. In germline, CDR1 is SGDLS, CDR2 YYNGEE. After removal of 0 bases from V and 6 bases from J, the junction contained 6 bases not matched to a gene. The CDR3 is CASSVVGTGLAGELFF. CDR3 DNA: TGTGCCAGCAGCGTAGTTGGGACAGGGTTGGCCGGGGAGCTGTTTTTT.

This clonotype came up a few times. The chain combines TRBV5-4 with TRBJ2-5; 16 nucleotides match TRBD2. CDR3 length: 16 residues. The J segment lost 6 bases and the V segment lost 4 bases, leaving 6 bases of the junction unmatched. Per the germline V gene, CDR1 is SGHNT and CDR2 is YYREEE (reference sequence). The DNA for the CDR3 is TGTGCCAGCAGCGGGGGGACTAGCGGGGGGGCAAAGACCCAGTACTTC. Translated: CASSGGTSGGAKTQYF.

The chain joins TRBV20-1 to TRBJ2-5; perhaps TRBD2 as D (6 bases). Between the trimmed V and J ends, which lost 0 bases and 2 bases, there was a span of 13 bases. The CDR3 has 15 amino acids. Germline V CDR1 and CDR2: DFQATT, SNEGSKA (reference sequence). Here the CDR3 reads CSARDPTGTQETQYF. CDR3 nucleotide sequence: TGCAGTGCTAGAGATCCCACCGGGACTCAAGAGACCCAGTACTTC.

This clonotype was observed many times. This chain joins TRBV12-3 or TRBV12-4 and TRBJ2-1; D might be TRBD2 (7 bases). V lost 1 base and J 8 bases, leaving 9 bases between the germline ends. The CDR3 covers 13 residues. The CDR3 region is CASSLGGGHEQFF. The CDR3 nucleotides read TGTGCCAGCAGTTTAGGGGGGGGCCATGAGCAGTTCTTC.

This clonotype was counted ten times or more. The chain couples TRBV7-2 to TRBJ2-2; 8 nucleotides match TRBD1. Losses at the gene ends were 5 bases for V and 3 bases for J; bases not matched to a gene: 8. The CDR3 is 16 amino acids. From germline, CDR1 is SGHTA and CDR2 FQGNSA. This CDR3 is CASSDAGGAYTGELFF. DNA of the CDR3: TGTGCCAGCAGCGACGCAGGGGGCGCGTACACCGGGGAGCTGTTTTTT.

The chain carries TRBV20-1 and TRBJ2-5; 7 bases map to TRBD1. The V gene end was trimmed by 8 bases and the J gene end by 1 base; junction bases not matched to a gene: 10. The CDR3 covers 14 residues. Looked up from germline, CDR1 is DFQATT and CDR2 is SNEGSKA (reference sequence). The CDR3 protein is CSSVTGVGQETQYF. The CDR3, as DNA: TGCAGTTCCGTTACAGGGGTTGGCCAAGAGACCCAGTACTTC.

J is TRBJ1-5 and V is TRBV24-1; no firm D call. CDR1 is KGHDR and CDR2 is SFDVKD in the germline V gene. The CDR3 totals 13 residues. V was clipped by 3 bases and J by 7 bases, with 9 bases between them. The DNA of the CDR3 is TGTGCCACCAGTGATCGAAGTCAGCAGCCCCAGCATTTT. Protein sequence: CATSDRSQQPQHF.

This clonotype was counted a few times. The chain links TRBV24-1 to TRBJ1-6; D gene uncertain. Germline CDR1 is KGHDR and CDR2 is SFDVKD. Trimming stripped 4 bases from V and 6 bases from J, with 6 bases between. This CDR3 is 13 amino acids long. The CDR3 DNA reads as TGTGCCACCAGTGAAAGGCTTAATTCACCCCTCCACTTT. Protein product: CATSERLNSPLHF.

The CDR3 DNA sequence: TGTGCCAGCAGCTTAGTGGGGAGGGCCGGGGAGCAGTTCTTC. Translation: CASSLVGRAGEQFF. The rearrangement links TRBV7-2 to TRBJ2-1; 7 bases fit TRBD2. The CDR3 has 14 amino acids. Per germline, CDR1 SGHTA and CDR2 FQGNSA. The V gene end was trimmed by 1 base and the J gene end by 10 bases; junction bases not matched to a gene: 7.

At least ten counts were recorded for this clonotype. V usage is TRBV7-9 and J usage is TRBJ2-1; 7 nucleotides agree with TRBD1. In germline, CDR1 is SEHNR, CDR2 FQNEAQ (reference sequence). V dropped 5 bases and J dropped 5; count of bases not matched to a gene: 6. The CDR3 has 14 residues. CDR3 in amino acids: CASSRGGRDNEQFF. In DNA, the CDR3 is TGTGCCAGCAGCAGAGGGGGCAGAGACAATGAGCAGTTCTTC.

V gene TRBV6-1 combines with J gene TRBJ2-4; D is uncertain. V dropped 8 bases and J dropped 0 bases, with 14 bases sitting between them. CDR3 length equals 15 residues. The germline V gene has CDR1 MNHNS and CDR2 SASEGT. CDR3 loop: CASDSPWLAKNIQYF. CDR3 DNA: TGTGCCAGCGATTCACCTTGGCTAGCCAAAAACATTCAGTACTTC.